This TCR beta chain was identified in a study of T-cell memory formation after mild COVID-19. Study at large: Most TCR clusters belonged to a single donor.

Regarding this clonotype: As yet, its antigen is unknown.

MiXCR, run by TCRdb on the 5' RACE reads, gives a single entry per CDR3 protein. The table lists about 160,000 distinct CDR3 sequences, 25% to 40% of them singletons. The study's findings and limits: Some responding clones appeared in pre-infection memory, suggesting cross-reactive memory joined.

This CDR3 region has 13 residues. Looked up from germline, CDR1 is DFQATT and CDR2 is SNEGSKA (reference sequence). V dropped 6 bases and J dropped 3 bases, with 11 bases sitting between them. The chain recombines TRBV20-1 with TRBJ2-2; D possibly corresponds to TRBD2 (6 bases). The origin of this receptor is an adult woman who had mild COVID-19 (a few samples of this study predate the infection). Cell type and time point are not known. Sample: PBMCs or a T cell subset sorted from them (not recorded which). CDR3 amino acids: CSARELHTGELFF. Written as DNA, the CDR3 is TGCAGTGCACGGGAGCTCCACACCGGGGAGCTGTTTTTT.